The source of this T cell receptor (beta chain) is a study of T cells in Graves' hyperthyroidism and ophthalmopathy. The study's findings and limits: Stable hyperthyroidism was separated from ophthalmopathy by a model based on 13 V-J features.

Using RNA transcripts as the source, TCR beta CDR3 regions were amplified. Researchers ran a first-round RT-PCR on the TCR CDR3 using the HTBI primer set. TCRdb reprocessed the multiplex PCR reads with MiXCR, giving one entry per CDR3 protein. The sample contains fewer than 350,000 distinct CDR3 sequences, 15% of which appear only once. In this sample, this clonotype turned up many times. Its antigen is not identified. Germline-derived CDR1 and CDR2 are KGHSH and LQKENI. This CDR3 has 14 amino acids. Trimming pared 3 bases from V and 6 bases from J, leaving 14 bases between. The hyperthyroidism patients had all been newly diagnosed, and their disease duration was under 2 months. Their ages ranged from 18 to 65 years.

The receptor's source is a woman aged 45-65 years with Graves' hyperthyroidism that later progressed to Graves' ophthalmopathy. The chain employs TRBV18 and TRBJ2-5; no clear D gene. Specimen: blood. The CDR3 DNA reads TGTGCCAGCTCACCCCCGGCACTCAAACAGACCCAGTACTTC. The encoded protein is CASSPPALKQTQYF.